Below, one T cell receptor (beta chain) is given with its context. This sample was included in a study of blood T cell repertoires in COVID-19. Some clones are missing from TCRdb's copy, which holds only in-frame ones; the method was immunoSEQ multiplex PCR. The table includes 150,000 to 250,000 clones, around four fifths detected once. Sequencing was done on a sample of peripheral blood. This TCR came from a human donor with acute or convalescent COVID-19. The donor label of this sample is uncertain.

The CDR3 sequence is CASSTEGQYNEQFF. Here the CDR3 DNA reads TGTGCCAGCAGTACCGAGGGACAGTACAATGAGCAGTTCTTC. The V and J genes are TRBV6-5 and TRBJ2-1; TRBD1 agrees at 7 bases. In germline, CDR1 is MNHEY, CDR2 SVGAGI. This CDR3 spans 14 amino acids. The V and J ends lost 5 bases and 4 bases, in that order; junction bases with no gene match: 5.